This entry describes one T cell receptor (beta chain). TCRdb's table, derived via immunoSEQ multiplex PCR, lists solely in-frame clones and lacks some. The table lists millions of clones, roughly 94% of them singletons, with 0.9% to 1.3% in the top ten. The CDR3 is 11 residues long. Germline lookup yields CDR1 MNHNY and CDR2 SVGAGI (reference sequence). The V end lost 7 bases, the J end lost 8 bases, and 9 bases lay between the germline ends. Naive-designated CD8 cells lacked CD45RO, were positively enriched for CCR7, and omitted terminally differentiated effector memory CD45RA+ cells. This entry comes from a study of shared clonotypes between healthy human individuals.

V usage is TRBV6-6 and J usage is TRBJ2-4; D gene uncertain. Sequenced: naive CD8+ T cells sorted from blood. This TCR came from a man between 18 and 35 years old in good health. CDR3 in DNA: TGTGCCAGCACCACCGATCACATTCAGTACTTC. Translation gives CASTTDHIQYF.